The 22 T cell receptor beta chains presented below share a single source sample, sequenced in a study of blood T cells in healthy people across ages. Together with a sample-barcoded 5' primer, a J-beta primer mix was included in a second PCR lasting roughly 7 to 11 cycles. TCRdb reprocessed the 5' RACE reads with MiXCR, giving one entry per CDR3 protein. The repertoire holds around 800,000 distinct CDR3 sequences, approximately 48% seen once, with roughly 19% in the top ten. Sequencing used blood. These receptors originate from a man in his 60s in good health.

The chain is built from TRBV12-3 or TRBV12-4 and TRBJ1-1, with a weak D call TRBD1 (5 bases). Between the trimmed V and J ends, which lost 5 bases and 0 bases, there was a span of 13 bases. CDR3 length: 15 residues. The CDR3 bases are TGTGCCAGCAGTCTAATGGGGACGGTGAACACTGAAGCTTTCTTT. This gives the protein CASSLMGTVNTEAFF.

This clonotype was found a few times. The rearrangement links TRBV5-1 to TRBJ1-2, with D possibly TRBD1 on 5 matching bases. The V gene's germline CDR1 is SGHRS and CDR2 YFSETQ. Between the trimmed V and J ends, which lost 2 bases and 12 bases, there was a span of 17 bases. The CDR3 is 13 amino acids. CDR3 loop: CASSFVLGTGNTF. In DNA form, the CDR3 reads TGCGCCAGCAGCTTTGTATTAGGGACTGGAAACACCTTC.

This clonotype has just a few counts. The J gene is TRBJ2-1, the V gene TRBV6-1, with D maybe TRBD1 (6 bases). With 2 bases removed from V and 0 bases from J, the gap between germline ends came to 8 bases. The CDR3 has 15 amino acids. Germline loops: CDR1 MNHNS, CDR2 SASEGT. The CDR3 DNA sequence: TGTGCCAGCAGTGAACAGGGGAGCTCCTACAATGAGCAGTTCTTC. It yields the protein CASSEQGSSYNEQFF.

The chain employs TRBV10-3 and TRBJ2-1; 7 bases align to TRBD2. This CDR3 is 13 amino acids long. Per the germline V gene, CDR1 is ENHRY and CDR2 is SYGVKD. The J segment lost 5 bases and the V segment lost 9 bases, leaving 7 bases of the junction unmatched. This CDR3 reads CAMSRDYNNEQFF. CDR3 in DNA: TGTGCCATGTCCCGGGACTATAACAATGAGCAGTTCTTC.

The V call is TRBV14, the J call TRBJ2-7; 7 bases agree with TRBD1. The CDR3 spans 16 residues. Germline lookup yields CDR1 SGHDN and CDR2 FVKESK. V shed 0 bases, J shed 7 bases, and the junction held 12 bases outside the gene matches. For the CDR3, the DNA is TGTGCCAGCAGCCAAGATGCACTCAGGGGGACGGGGGAGCAGTACTTC. Translated, it gives CASSQDALRGTGEQYF.

The V gene is TRBV4-3, the J gene TRBJ1-4; TRBD1 matches 9 bases. The CDR3 spans 15 residues. Looked up from germline, CDR1 is LGHNA and CDR2 is YSLEER. Trimming removed 4 bases from V and 2 bases from J; junction bases left unmatched: 2. Here the CDR3 reads CASSRGTGTNEKLFF. The DNA for the CDR3 is TGCGCCAGCAGCCGGGGGACAGGGACTAATGAAAAACTGTTTTTT.

J is TRBJ2-5 and V is TRBV9; TRBD2 agrees at 9 bases. With 3 bases clipped from V and 1 base from J, the junction kept 4 bases outside the gene matches. The germline V gene encodes CDR1 SGDLS and CDR2 YYNGEE. This CDR3 has 15 amino acids. The chain's CDR3 is CASSALAGSQETQYF. The CDR3 nucleotides are TGTGCCAGCAGCGCCCTAGCGGGAAGCCAAGAGACCCAGTACTTC.

The chain recombines TRBV20-1 with TRBJ1-4; D might be TRBD1 (6 bases). The V end lost 1 base, the J end lost 7 bases, and 16 bases lay between the germline ends. In germline, CDR1 is DFQATT, CDR2 SNEGSKA (reference sequence). The CDR3 length is 15 residues. CDR3 protein: CSARAGAGVGEKLFF. CDR3 coding DNA: TGCAGTGCTAGAGCGGGGGCCGGGGTTGGTGAAAAACTGTTTTTT.

There are a few counts of this clonotype. The chain carries TRBV20-1 and TRBJ1-2; TRBD1 agrees at 7 bases. Germline assignment: CDR1 DFQATT and CDR2 SNEGSKA (reference sequence). The CDR3 has 14 amino acids. J was trimmed by 4 bases and V by 6 bases; bases with no gene match: 11. The CDR3 DNA reads TGCAGTGCCCAGTGGCCGGGGGACAGCTATGGCTACACCTTC. It yields the protein CSAQWPGDSYGYTF.

The V and J genes are TRBV20-1 and TRBJ1-3, with D unclear. The ends were cut back, 6 bases at V and 0 bases at J, with 9 bases in the middle. Germline V gene sequence: CDR1 DFQATT, CDR2 SNEGSKA (reference sequence). The CDR3 length is 13 residues. This CDR3 is CSARVASGNTIYF. The CDR3 DNA reads as TGCAGTGCACGAGTCGCCTCTGGAAACACCATATATTTT.

V gene TRBV3-1 combines with J gene TRBJ2-1; TRBD1 or TRBD2 may be the D gene (5 bases each). V shed 1 base and J shed 2 bases, with 9 bases lying between them. The CDR3 loop spans 15 amino acids. In germline, CDR1 is LGHDT, CDR2 YNNKEL (reference sequence). The CDR3, as DNA: TGTGCCAGCAGCCAAGGTGTGGGGGCCTACAATGAGCAGTTCTTC. It codes for CASSQGVGAYNEQFF.

This chain connects TRBV12-3 or TRBV12-4 to TRBJ2-2, with TRBD1 matching 8 bases. The ends lost 7 bases at V and 6 bases at J; junction bases unmatched: 7. The CDR3 length is 14 residues. The CDR3, as DNA: TGTGCCAGCACTAGGACAGGGAGCGCCGGGGAGCTGTTTTTT. It is translated as CASTRTGSAGELFF.

The gene calls are TRBV28 and TRBJ1-2; 7 nucleotides agree with TRBD1. Trimming removed 9 bases from V and 7 bases from J; junction bases left unmatched: 8. This CDR3 comprises 12 residues. Germline CDR1 MDHEN, CDR2 SYDVKM. CDR3 residues: CASDREGRGYTF. The DNA for the CDR3 is TGTGCCAGTGACAGGGAAGGTCGTGGCTACACCTTC.

This clonotype has just a few counts. The V call is TRBV3-1, the J call TRBJ2-4, with 7 bases lining up with TRBD2. The tail of the sequence fits TRBJ2-7 better, so the J call may be wrong. The CDR3 extends over 16 amino acids. Per germline, CDR1 LGHDT and CDR2 YNNKEL (reference sequence). Here the CDR3 DNA reads TGTGCCAGCAGCCAAGATTTGACTAGCCCAGTCTACGAGCAGTACTTC. Residues: CASSQDLTSPVYEQYF.

The rearrangement links TRBV7-9 to TRBJ2-7; 10 bases match TRBD2. V was clipped by 5 bases and J by 3 bases; unmatched bases: 10. Germline V CDR1 and CDR2: SEHNR, FQNEAQ (reference sequence). This CDR3 region has 16 residues. This CDR3 reads CASSVIIAGGNYEQYF. CDR3 nucleotides: TGTGCCAGCAGCGTCATAATAGCGGGAGGTAACTACGAGCAGTACTTC.

This clonotype was seen a single time. A much bigger clone sits one base away, suggesting this may be a read error. The chain employs TRBV15 and TRBJ2-1; 8 nucleotides align to TRBD2. Germline V gene lookup returns CDR1 LNHNV and CDR2 YYDKDF (reference sequence). This CDR3 region has 13 residues. V dropped 8 bases and J dropped 13; count of bases not matched to a gene: 13. The CDR3 DNA sequence: TGTGCCACCGGTCGGGGGGGCGATGAGACCCAGTTCTTC. Translation: CATGRGGDETQFF. The full variable domain, rest sourced from reference TRBV15 and TRBJ2-1, is DAMVIQNPRYQVTQFGKPVTLSCSQTLNHNVMYWYQQKSSQAPKLLFHYYDKDFNNEADTPDNFQSRRPNTSFCFLDIRSPGLGDTAMYLCATGRGGDETQFFGPGTRLTVL.

The chain carries TRBV15 and TRBJ1-6; 9 positions agree with TRBD1. The V and J ends lost 2 bases and 7 bases, in that order; junction bases with no gene match: 6. The CDR3 sequence is 16 residues long. Germline values: CDR1 LNHNV, CDR2 YYDKDF (reference sequence). CDR3 sequence (DNA): TGTGCCACCAGCAGACCACAGGGGGCTGGCAATTCACCCCTCCACTTT. Translated, it gives CATSRPQGAGNSPLHF.

This clonotype was seen a single time. The chain has TRBV7-2 and TRBJ2-4; the match to TRBD1 covers 7 bases. The J call is doubtful: the DNA matches TRBJ2-7 better. CDR3 length: 14 amino acids. CDR1 and CDR2 from the germline V gene are SGHTA and FQGNSA. The CDR3 region has the DNA TGTGCCAGCAGCACGACAGGGACCGACTACGAGCAGTACTTC. Amino acids: CASSTTGTDYEQYF.

The table lists this clonotype with a count of one. The chain recombines TRBV9 with TRBJ2-5; TRBD2 agrees at 9 bases. J was trimmed by 11 bases and V by 3 bases; bases with no gene match: 20. The germline V gene has CDR1 SGDLS and CDR2 YYNGEE. The CDR3 length is 17 residues. The CDR3 loop is CASSAVGWASGTNEQYF. DNA for the CDR3: TGTGCCAGCAGCGCAGTCGGGTGGGCTAGCGGGACCAATGAGCAGTACTTC.

The CDR3 DNA reads TGTGCCGGCCGTTGGCAGCAAGAGACCCAGTACTTC. Protein product: CAGRWQQETQYF. This chain joins TRBV6-2 or TRBV6-3 and TRBJ2-5; no firm D call. Per germline, CDR1 MNHEY and CDR2 SVGEGT. CDR3 length: 12 amino acids. V was trimmed by 11 bases and J by 2 bases, leaving 12 bases between them.

This rearrangement joins TRBV7-9 to TRBJ2-1, with D possibly matching TRBD2 (6 bases). Germline V gene data show CDR1 as SEHNR and CDR2 as FQNEAQ (reference sequence). V lost 5 bases and J 5 bases, leaving 16 bases between the germline ends. CDR3 length: 15 amino acids. CDR3 nucleotides: TGTGCCAGCAGCAAGAGCCCAGGGACTGACAATGAGCAGTTCTTC. Translating it yields CASSKSPGTDNEQFF.

The table lists this clonotype with a few counts. The J gene is TRBJ2-4, the V gene TRBV21-1; the table's D call of TRBD1 was not tested on the DNA. The last part of the DNA fits TRBJ2-7 better; the J call may be wrong. TRBV21-1 has pseudogene status. The CDR3 consists of 15 residues. In DNA, the CDR3 is TGTGCCGAACCTCGCCCGGGACAGGGGGCCGGCGAGCAGTACTTC. Encoded protein: CAEPRPGQGAGEQYF.